The 25 T cell receptor beta chains below were found in one sample sequenced in a study of blood T cells in healthy people across ages. A second PCR of 7 to 11 cycles used a sample-barcoded 5' primer and a J-beta primer mix. One entry per CDR3 protein results from TCRdb running MiXCR on the 5' RACE reads. This table has about 600,000 distinct CDR3 sequences, about 45% appearing once. The sample taken for sequencing was blood. Every receptor here comes from a man aged 80 or over in good health.

The chain has TRBV28 and TRBJ2-7, with 8 bases matching TRBD2. The V and J ends lost 3 bases and 2 bases, in that order; junction bases with no gene match: 6. Per germline, CDR1 MDHEN and CDR2 SYDVKM. CDR3 length: 15 amino acids. CDR3 DNA sequence: TGTGCCAGCAGTTTGAGTAGCGGGGCCCCCTACGAGCAGTACTTC. Its translation is CASSLSSGAPYEQYF.

The rearrangement links TRBV7-8 to TRBJ2-7; D might be TRBD2 (7 bases). Trimming cost V 1 base and J 0 bases, with 10 bases left between them. CDR3 size: 15 residues. Germline loops: CDR1 SGHVS, CDR2 FQNEAQ. The chain's CDR3 is CASSLEGGVSYEQYF. The CDR3 DNA follows: TGTGCCAGCAGCTTAGAGGGGGGGGTCTCCTACGAGCAGTACTTC.

This clonotype has just one count. This sequence joins TRBV7-2 and TRBJ2-3; D gene ambiguous. V was trimmed by 4 bases and J by 6 bases, leaving 8 bases between them. CDR3 size: 12 residues. Germline assignment: CDR1 SGHTA and CDR2 FQGNSA. CDR3 sequence reads: CASSSWLDTQYF. Written as DNA, the CDR3 is TGTGCCAGCAGCTCGTGGTTGGATACGCAGTATTTT.

The rearrangement uses TRBV27 and TRBJ2-7; D is ambiguous. CDR1 and CDR2 from the germline V gene are MNHEY and SMNVEV (reference sequence). CDR3 length: 15 residues. The V end lost 5 bases, the J end lost 0 bases, and 14 bases lay between the germline ends. CDR3 amino acids: CASSRGRTNSYEQYF. CDR3 in DNA: TGTGCCAGCAGTCGAGGACGGACGAACTCCTACGAGCAGTACTTC.

The V gene is TRBV5-1, the J gene TRBJ2-1; the D gene is possibly TRBD2 (5 bases). V was cut by 0 bases and J by 5 bases, with 9 bases left in between. Germline CDR1 SGHRS, CDR2 YFSETQ. The CDR3 consists of 14 residues. This chain's CDR3 is CASSLGLAHNEQFF. Here the CDR3 DNA reads TGCGCCAGCAGCTTGGGGCTAGCCCACAATGAGCAGTTCTTC.

The V and J genes are TRBV7-2 and TRBJ2-4; a weak D match, TRBD1 (8 bases). The end of the DNA aligns better with TRBJ2-7, so the J call may be wrong. Germline V gives CDR1 SGHTA, CDR2 FQGNSA. The CDR3 runs 14 residues. CDR3 sequence reads: CASSSQGGTYEQYF. The CDR3 DNA is TGTGCCAGCAGTTCACAGGGGGGGACCTACGAGCAGTACTTC.

Concerning this clonotype: A much larger clone lies a single base off, so this may be a read error. The chain combines TRBV6-6 with TRBJ2-1, with 14 bases that match TRBD2. The tail of the sequence fits TRBJ2-7 better, so the J call may be wrong. The CDR3 is 16 residues long. Germline-derived CDR1 and CDR2 are MNHNY and SVGAGI (reference sequence). The CDR3: CASSPGTSGGYNEQYF. The CDR3 DNA reads as TGTGCCAGCAGTCCCGGGACTAGCGGGGGCTACAATGAGCAGTACTTC.

Turning to this clonotype: The junction does not match germline at one end; this may be a read error. The chain uses TRBV7-2 and TRBJ2-3; D remains ambiguous. The CDR3 spans 15 residues. Germline V gives CDR1 SGHTA, CDR2 FQGNSA. CDR3 sequence reads: CASSPVTVNTDTLYF. CDR3 nucleotide sequence: TGTGCCAGCAGCCCGGTGACCGTTAACACAGATACGCTGTATTTT.

Concerning this clonotype: A clone one base away is much larger, so this may be a read error. The gene calls are TRBV6-5 and TRBJ2-7, with D possibly matching TRBD2 (6 bases). From germline, CDR1 is MNHEY and CDR2 SVGAGI. V lost 5 bases, J lost 7 bases, and 21 bases lay in between. This CDR3 comprises 15 residues. CDR3 sequence (DNA): TGTGCCAGCAGTAGCCGGGGGATTTACCTCAATGAGCAGTACTTC. Its protein product is CASSSRGIYLNEQYF.

V and J are TRBV20-1 and TRBJ2-3, with D possibly TRBD2 on 5 matching bases. V lost 5 bases and J lost 4, with 19 bases in between. Germline V lookup: CDR1 DFQATT, CDR2 SNEGSKA (reference sequence). The CDR3 is 15 residues long. This CDR3 reads CSAPRAQRISDTQYF. In DNA form, the CDR3 reads TGCAGTGCTCCTCGAGCCCAGCGGATATCAGATACGCAGTATTTT.

This chain joins TRBV10-3 and TRBJ2-5, with D possibly being TRBD2 (6 bases). The CDR3 runs to 13 residues. Trimming cost V 4 bases and J 11 bases, with 17 bases left between them. The germline V gene encodes CDR1 ENHRY and CDR2 SYGVKD. CDR3 bases: TGTGCCATCAGTGTGTATCGGGGAGGTGAGCAGTACTTC. Its translation is CAISVYRGGEQYF.

V and J are TRBV2 and TRBJ2-7; 10 nucleotides line up with TRBD2. The ends lost 4 bases at V and 2 bases at J; junction bases unmatched: 5. Germline CDR1 is SNHLY and CDR2 is FYNNEI. CDR3 size: 15 residues. The CDR3 loop is CASSVRLAGAYEQYF. The DNA of the CDR3 is TGTGCCAGCAGTGTTCGCCTAGCGGGAGCCTACGAGCAGTACTTC.

The chain joins TRBV13 to TRBJ2-7, with 10 bases fitting TRBD1. The trim removed 0 bases at V and 4 bases at J, leaving 12 bases unmatched. CDR1 and CDR2 from the germline V gene are PRHDT and FYEKMQ (reference sequence). CDR3 size: 18 residues. The CDR3 region has the DNA TGTGCCAGCAGCTTAGGGGGAGGACAGGGGGGGTTCTCGTACGAGCAGTACTTC. This encodes CASSLGGGQGGFSYEQYF.

V and J are TRBV20-1 and TRBJ2-7; 11 bases are shared with TRBD2. Trimming removed 0 bases from V and 4 bases from J; junction bases left unmatched: 8. Germline values: CDR1 DFQATT, CDR2 SNEGSKA (reference sequence). The CDR3 extends over 16 amino acids. The CDR3 nucleotides read TGCAGTGCTAGAGAGTCCCGTGGGACTAGCGGATACGAGCAGTACTTC. Protein sequence: CSARESRGTSGYEQYF.

The sample holds many counts of this clonotype. Possible read error: a much larger clone is one base away. The V gene is TRBV6-5, the J gene TRBJ1-2, with D tentatively TRBD1 (6 bases). Germline CDR1 reads MNHEY; CDR2 reads SVGAGI. V was trimmed by 2 bases and J by 4 bases, leaving 11 bases between them. This CDR3 region has 14 residues. CDR3 nucleotides: TGTGCCAGCAGTTACGCGACAGGCAGCTATGGCTACACCTTC. This gives the protein CASSYATGSYGYTF.

The chain employs TRBV5-1 and TRBJ1-1; tentative D call: TRBD1 (5 bases). V shed 1 base and J shed 10 bases, with 14 bases lying between them. The CDR3 is 13 amino acids. Germline V lookup: CDR1 SGHRS, CDR2 YFSETQ. This CDR3 is CASSLSGPKGAFF. The CDR3 nucleotides read TGCGCCAGCAGCTTGTCAGGGCCTAAGGGAGCTTTCTTT.

This chain uses TRBV4-3 with TRBJ2-1, with D possibly TRBD1 on 6 matching bases. The length of the CDR3 is 16 residues. Trimming left V 5 bases short and J 8 bases short, with 22 bases between. Germline CDR1 reads LGHNA; CDR2 reads YSLEER. The DNA of the CDR3 is TGCGCCAGCAGCTACGGACAGACCCAACCGAGAGATGAGCAGTTCTTC. This encodes CASSYGQTQPRDEQFF.

This clonotype was counted a few times. The chain is built from TRBV7-3 and TRBJ2-1; 13 positions match TRBD2. Germline V gene lookup returns CDR1 SGHTA and CDR2 FQGTGA. CDR3 size: 20 residues. V was clipped by 5 bases and J by 0 bases; unmatched bases: 13. As DNA, the CDR3 is TGTGCCAGCAGCCCACCCCATAGGACTAGCGGGGGAAGCTCCTACAATGAGCAGTTCTTC. This codes for CASSPPHRTSGGSSYNEQFF.

The chain uses TRBV9 and TRBJ1-1, with unresolved D. V was pared by 0 bases and J by 5 bases, with 8 bases between. The germline V gene has CDR1 SGDLS and CDR2 YYNGEE. There are 13 residues in the CDR3. CDR3 in amino acids: CASSVGWRTEAFF. CDR3 sequence (DNA): TGTGCCAGCAGCGTAGGATGGCGGACTGAAGCTTTCTTT.

The chain employs TRBV6-2 or TRBV6-3 and TRBJ2-3; D gene ambiguous. CDR1 and CDR2 from the germline V gene are MNHEY and SVGEGT. The CDR3 runs to 15 residues. V gave up 0 bases and J gave up 2 bases, with 9 bases separating them. Written as DNA, the CDR3 is TGTGCCAGCAGTTACTCTGGCGGAGTCACAGATACGCAGTATTTT. This codes for CASSYSGGVTDTQYF.

The chain combines TRBV20-1 with TRBJ2-3; 7 nucleotides align to TRBD2. CDR1 is DFQATT and CDR2 is SNEGSKA in the germline V gene (reference sequence). The CDR3 is 14 residues long. Losses at the gene ends were 5 bases for V and 2 bases for J; bases not matched to a gene: 7. This CDR3 reads CSAGLGLDTDTQYF. CDR3 DNA: TGCAGTGCTGGGCTCGGACTAGACACAGATACGCAGTATTTT.

The chain employs TRBV5-5 and TRBJ2-7; TRBD1 aligns across 8 bases. There are 15 residues in the CDR3. V dropped 0 bases and J dropped 3; count of bases not matched to a gene: 5. CDR1 SGHKS and CDR2 YYEKEE come from the germline V gene (reference sequence). This chain's CDR3 is CASSLVQGAGYEQYF. CDR3 DNA sequence: TGTGCCAGCAGCTTGGTGCAGGGGGCAGGCTACGAGCAGTACTTC.

This chain uses TRBV5-1 with TRBJ1-2, with 7 bases matching TRBD1. Unmatched junction bases numbered 8, after V lost 4 bases and J lost 8 bases. The CDR3 spans 13 residues. The germline CDR1 and CDR2 sequences are SGHRS and YFSETQ. As DNA, the CDR3 is TGCGCCAGCAGCGGAACAGGGGAGGGCGGCTACACCTTC. Translation: CASSGTGEGGYTF.

The sample holds a few counts of this clonotype. The chain is built from TRBV5-5 and TRBJ1-2; 9 bases are shared with TRBD1. This CDR3 region has 18 residues. Germline CDR1 SGHKS, CDR2 YYEKEE (reference sequence). Trimming removed 2 bases from V and 4 bases from J; junction bases left unmatched: 15. The CDR3 region is CASSLLFGRTGDFYGYTF. CDR3 in DNA: TGTGCCAGCAGCTTACTTTTCGGCCGGACAGGGGACTTCTATGGCTACACCTTC.

Of note for this clonotype: Sequence at one end of the junction differs from germline and may be a read error. The rearrangement joins TRBV7-7 to TRBJ2-1; 12 positions match TRBD2. The germline CDR1 and CDR2 sequences are SSHAT and FNYEAQ (reference sequence). This CDR3 spans 16 amino acids. CDR3: CASSPGLAGGENEQFF. The CDR3 nucleotides are TGTGCTAGCAGCCCGGGGCTAGCGGGAGGGGAGAATGAGCAGTTCTTC.